The clone carrying this T cell receptor (beta chain) was recorded at least ten times. Its antigen is currently unknown. This specimen belongs to a study of T cell repertoires in cytomegalovirus infection. Study at large: Evidence of both CMV infection and a matching HLA type came from public TCR beta signatures. Overall study results and limits: The ex vivo response was dominated by HLA-C-restricted CMV-specific TCR beta clonotypes. Adding up the frequency of public TCR beta families identified people who carried CMV plus the relevant HLA.

Each CDR3 protein is one row after TCRdb ran MiXCR on the reads. The sample holds 160,000 or so distinct CDR3 sequences; about 20% are singletons and the top ten take approximately 11%. Deletions cut 4 bases from V and 0 bases from J, with 7 bases between. The CDR3 spans 14 residues. Germline V lookup: CDR1 SGHTA, CDR2 FQGNSA. The J gene is TRBJ2-4, the V gene TRBV7-2; D unclear. Material: PBMCs. The TCR comes from a human donor in good health (CMV status not recorded). Some clones in this sample may be carry-over from other donors' samples. Here the CDR3 DNA reads TGTGCCAGCAGCTCCCCCCTAGCCAAAAACATTCAGTACTTC. This gives the protein CASSSPLAKNIQYF.